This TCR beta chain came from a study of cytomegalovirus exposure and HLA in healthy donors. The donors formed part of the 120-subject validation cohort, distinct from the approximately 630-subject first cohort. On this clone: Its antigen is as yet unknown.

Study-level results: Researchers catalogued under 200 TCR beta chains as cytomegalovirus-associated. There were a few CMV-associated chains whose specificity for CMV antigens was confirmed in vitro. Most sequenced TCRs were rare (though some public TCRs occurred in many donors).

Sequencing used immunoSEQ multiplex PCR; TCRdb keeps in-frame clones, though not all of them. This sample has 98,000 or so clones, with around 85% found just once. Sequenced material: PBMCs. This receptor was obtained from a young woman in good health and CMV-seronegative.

CDR3 sequence (DNA): TGTGCCAGCAGCAGGGGTAGGGGAGGGCCTAGTGTTGTGCAGTTCTTC. This gives the protein CASSRGRGGPSVVQFF. V gene TRBV9 combines with J gene TRBJ2-1; 7 positions match TRBD2. After removal of 4 bases from V and 12 bases from J, the junction contained 19 bases not matched to a gene. This CDR3 is built from 16 residues. Germline V lookup: CDR1 SGDLS, CDR2 YYNGEE.